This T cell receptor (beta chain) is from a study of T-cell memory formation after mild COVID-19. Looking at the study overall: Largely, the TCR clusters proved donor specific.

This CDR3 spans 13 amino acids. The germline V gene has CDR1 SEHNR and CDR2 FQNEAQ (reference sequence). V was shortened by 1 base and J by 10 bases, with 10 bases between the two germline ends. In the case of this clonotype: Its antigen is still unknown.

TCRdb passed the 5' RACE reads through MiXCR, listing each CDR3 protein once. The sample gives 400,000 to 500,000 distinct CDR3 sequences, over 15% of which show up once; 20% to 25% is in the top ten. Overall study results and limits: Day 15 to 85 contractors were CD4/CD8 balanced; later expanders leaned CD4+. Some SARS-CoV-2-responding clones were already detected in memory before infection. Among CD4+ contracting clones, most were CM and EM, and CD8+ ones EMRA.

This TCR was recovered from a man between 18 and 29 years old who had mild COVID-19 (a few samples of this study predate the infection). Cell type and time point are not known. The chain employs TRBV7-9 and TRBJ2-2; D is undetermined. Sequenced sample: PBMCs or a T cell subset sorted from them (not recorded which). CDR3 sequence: CASSLEPSSELFF. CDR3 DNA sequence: TGTGCCAGCAGCTTAGAGCCTTCTTCGGAGCTGTTTTTT.